These 20 T cell receptor beta chains share one sample of origin, sequenced in a study of blood T cell repertoires in COVID-19. The assay was immunoSEQ multiplex PCR, and TCRdb's table has in-frame clones only and misses some. The sample consists of 65,000 to 95,000 clones, 84% of them appearing once. Sequenced material: peripheral blood. The receptor set was obtained from a woman in her fifties or sixties with acute or convalescent COVID-19.

This chain uses TRBV4-3 with TRBJ1-4; D remains unclear. Germline CDR1 and CDR2: LGHNA and YSLEER. V lost 0 bases to trimming and J lost 7 bases, with 15 bases between them. This CDR3 contains 16 residues. Here the CDR3 DNA reads TGCGCCAGCAGCCAAGATCGAAGTTTGTCAGGTGAAAAACTGTTTTTT. Protein product: CASSQDRSLSGEKLFF.

This sequence joins TRBV5-6 and TRBJ2-7; 9 bases match TRBD2. Germline CDR1 is SGHDT and CDR2 is YYEEEE. This CDR3 has 15 residues. Trimming took 1 base from V and 4 from J; bases not matched to a gene: 6. The CDR3 bases are TGTGCCAGCAGCTTGTCCGGGACTAGCCTATACGAGCAGTACTTC. The encoded protein is CASSLSGTSLYEQYF.

This clone has only a few counts. V gene TRBV30 combines with J gene TRBJ1-1; D might be TRBD1 (6 bases). Between the trimmed V and J ends, which lost 4 bases and 1 base, there was a span of 16 bases. Germline-derived CDR1 and CDR2 are GTSNPN and SVGIG (reference sequence). The CDR3 spans 15 residues. The CDR3, as DNA: TGTGCCTGGATAGGTTTCCAGGACAGGAACACTGAAGCTTTCTTT. Translating gives CAWIGFQDRNTEAFF. Full variable domain (outside the CDR3, taken from reference TRBV30 and TRBJ1-1): SQTIHQWPATLVQPVGSPLSLECTVEGTSNPNLYWYRQAAGRGLQLLFYSVGIGQISSEVPQNLSASRPQDRQFILSSKKLLLSDSGFYLCAWIGFQDRNTEAFFGQGTRLTVV.

This clone was detected once. The J gene is TRBJ2-1, the V gene TRBV9; no firm D call. The CDR3 has 12 amino acids. Germline values: CDR1 SGDLS, CDR2 YYNGEE. The V end was cut by 4 bases, the J end by 4 bases, with 6 bases between. CDR3 loop: CASSPGYNEQFF. The DNA for the CDR3 is TGTGCCAGCAGCCCCGGGTACAATGAGCAGTTCTTC.

CDR3 sequence reads: CASSIQLYNEQFF. In DNA, the CDR3 is TGTGCCAGCAGCATACAGCTATACAATGAGCAGTTCTTC. The V call is TRBV9, the J call TRBJ2-1; no clear D. Germline loops: CDR1 SGDLS, CDR2 YYNGEE. The CDR3 consists of 13 residues. The V gene lost 4 bases and the J gene lost 4 bases, with 9 bases spanning the gap.

The chain employs TRBV5-1 and TRBJ2-4, with 8 bases fitting TRBD2. This CDR3 is built from 17 residues. J lost 5 bases, V lost 0 bases, and 10 bases had no gene match. Germline V gene data show CDR1 as SGHRS and CDR2 as YFSETQ. CDR3 region: CASSLAGAGVPENIQYF. CDR3 nucleotide sequence: TGCGCCAGCAGCTTGGCCGGAGCGGGAGTCCCAGAAAACATTCAGTACTTC.

This chain uses TRBV30 with TRBJ1-6; the match to TRBD1 covers 7 bases. Germline assignment: CDR1 GTSNPN and CDR2 SVGIG (reference sequence). Trimming at V came to 4 bases and at J to 5 bases, leaving 2 bases not matched to a gene. This CDR3 has 13 residues. The CDR3 protein is CAWMTGNNSPLHF. The CDR3 region has the DNA TGTGCCTGGATGACAGGGAATAATTCACCCCTCCACTTT.

This clone was counted a single time. The chain employs TRBV6-2 or TRBV6-3 and TRBJ2-3; the match to TRBD1 covers 8 bases. After removal of 5 bases from V and 6 bases from J, the junction contained 10 bases not matched to a gene. The CDR3 consists of 15 residues. The germline V gene has CDR1 MNHEY and CDR2 SVGEGT. The CDR3 here is CASSAQGARWDTQYF. The CDR3 DNA follows: TGTGCCAGCAGTGCCCAGGGGGCTAGGTGGGATACGCAGTATTTT.

This clone was observed a handful of times. This chain connects TRBV19 to TRBJ2-7, with TRBD1 matching over 9 bases. J was trimmed by 0 bases and V by 10 bases; bases with no gene match: 10. The germline V gene encodes CDR1 LNHDA and CDR2 SQIVND (reference sequence). The CDR3 loop spans 15 amino acids. The CDR3 protein is CATGTGSSISYEQYF. CDR3 bases: TGTGCCACCGGGACAGGGTCTTCCATCTCCTACGAGCAGTACTTC.

The rearrangement uses TRBV2 and TRBJ2-2, with D possibly TRBD1 on 6 matching bases. Germline V gene lookup returns CDR1 SNHLY and CDR2 FYNNEI. Trimming removed 5 bases from V and 7 bases from J, with 17 bases in between. This CDR3 has 15 residues. CDR3 protein: CASSSSPYRDGELFF. DNA for the CDR3: TGTGCCAGCAGTTCGTCGCCTTACAGGGACGGGGAGCTGTTTTTT.

The V call is TRBV5-4, the J call TRBJ1-1; no clear D. The CDR3 sequence is 16 residues long. Trimming stripped 0 bases from V and 1 base from J, with 13 bases between. In germline, CDR1 is SGHNT, CDR2 YYREEE (reference sequence). CDR3 sequence reads: CASSLGGHGRNTEAFF. DNA for the CDR3: TGTGCCAGCAGCTTGGGTGGGCACGGGAGGAACACTGAAGCTTTCTTT.

CDR3 residues: CASSARAGSTDTQYF. The CDR3 coding sequence is TGTGCCAGCAGCGCGAGAGCGGGGTCCACAGATACGCAGTATTTT. V gene TRBV9 combines with J gene TRBJ2-3; 7 bases are shared with TRBD2. Germline V gene sequence: CDR1 SGDLS, CDR2 YYNGEE. This CDR3 region has 15 residues. The V segment lost 3 bases and the J segment 2 bases; nucleotides outside the gene matches: 6.

This chain uses TRBV3-1 (or the pseudogene TRBV3-2) with TRBJ1-1; D possibly corresponds to TRBD1 (6 bases). CDR3 length: 14 amino acids. Germline V gene sequence: CDR1 LGHDT, CDR2 YNNKEL (reference sequence). The ends were cut back, 1 base at V and 8 bases at J, with 14 bases in the middle. The CDR3 sequence is CASSQAGPGTEAFF. For the CDR3, the DNA is TGTGCCAGCAGCCAAGCTGGCCCCGGGACAGAAGCTTTCTTT.

The chain combines TRBV29-1 with TRBJ1-3; possible D gene TRBD1, 5 bases. V lost 0 bases, J lost 1 base, and 13 bases lay in between. Germline loops: CDR1 SQVTM, CDR2 ANQGSEA. This CDR3 has 16 amino acids. CDR3 loop: CSVEDRAGWSGNTIYF. In nucleotides, the CDR3 is TGCAGCGTTGAAGATCGCGCAGGGTGGTCTGGAAACACCATATATTTT.

The chain links TRBV5-3 to TRBJ2-7, with 9 bases identical to TRBD1. TRBV5-3 is an ORF, with its function uncertain. The V segment lost 4 bases and the J segment 3 bases; nucleotides outside the gene matches: 8. This CDR3 region has 15 residues. CDR3 protein: CARSATGGKCYEQYF. DNA for the CDR3: TGTGCCAGAAGCGCAACAGGGGGCAAATGCTACGAGCAGTACTTC.

This clone was recorded once. The rearrangement uses TRBV10-3 and TRBJ2-5, with TRBD2 identical over 7 bases. CDR3 length equals 14 residues. The germline V gene encodes CDR1 ENHRY and CDR2 SYGVKD. Trimming took 4 bases from V and 3 from J; bases not matched to a gene: 5. For the CDR3, the DNA is TGTGCCATCAGTGGGGAGGGACCCGAAGAGACCCAGTACTTC. Its protein is CAISGEGPEETQYF.

The chain joins TRBV7-3 to TRBJ2-1, with D maybe TRBD2 (5 bases). The germline V gene has CDR1 SGHTA and CDR2 FQGTGA. V lost 6 bases to trimming and J lost 9 bases, with 12 bases between them. The CDR3 sequence is 12 residues long. CDR3 nucleotide sequence: TGTGCCAGCAGTTTCGGACTGGGTGAGCAGTTCTTC. Its protein product is CASSFGLGEQFF.

This chain links TRBV5-4 with TRBJ1-2; the match to TRBD1 covers 7 bases. Germline assignment: CDR1 SGHNT and CDR2 YYREEE (reference sequence). The length of the CDR3 is 14 residues. Unmatched junction bases numbered 6, after V lost 0 bases and J lost 7 bases. The DNA for the CDR3 is TGTGCCAGCAGCTTGGTTACAGGGGTTTCTGGCTACACCTTC. Its translation is CASSLVTGVSGYTF.

J is TRBJ2-7 and V is TRBV14, with a weak D call TRBD1 (6 bases). Germline CDR1 reads SGHDN; CDR2 reads FVKESK. The V end was cut by 4 bases, the J end by 3 bases, with 22 bases between. The CDR3 loop spans 17 amino acids. The CDR3 nucleotides read TGTGCCAGCAGCCGAGTAACAACACAGGGTGGTGACTACGAGCAGTACTTC. Residues: CASSRVTTQGGDYEQYF.

This sequence joins TRBV5-1 and TRBJ2-7; tentatively, D is TRBD2 (6 bases). The V end was cut by 4 bases, the J end by 3 bases, with 26 bases between. The CDR3 has 18 residues. Germline values: CDR1 SGHRS, CDR2 YFSETQ. CDR3 region: CASSPAGTPNLVGYEQYF. CDR3 sequence (DNA): TGCGCCAGCAGCCCGGCCGGGACTCCTAATTTAGTGGGCTACGAGCAGTACTTC.